A selection of T cell receptor beta chains follows, all from one sample in a study of T cells in Graves' hyperthyroidism and ophthalmopathy. TCRdb analysed the multiplex PCR reads with MiXCR anew, one entry per CDR3 protein. The sample shows hundreds of thousands of distinct CDR3 sequences, approximately 15% of them seen only once. Sample: blood. Receptors were obtained from a woman aged 40 to 50 with Graves' ophthalmopathy. The CDR3 runs from the conserved cysteine through the conserved F or W. The order of the fields is clone size, V gene, J gene, D gene, CDR3 DNA, CDR3 protein. D genes are given only for firm matches. Not all rows give a size; the values are once, few, many and, for expanded clones, a class.

many	TRBV30	TRBJ2-7	NA	TGTGCCTGGAGTGTCGCAGGAGACTCCTACGAGCAGTACTTC	CAWSVAGDSYEQYF
few	TRBV12-3/TRBV12-4	TRBJ2-7	NA	TGTGCCAGCACCCTTGCCCAGAACTCCTACGAGCAGTACTTC	CASTLAQNSYEQYF
many	TRBV6-5	TRBJ1-5	NA	TGTGCCAGCAGCCGCGCGTCGGAATTGCCCCAGCATTTT	CASSRASELPQHF
many	TRBV6-1	TRBJ2-7	NA	TGTGCCAGCAGTGAGCAGGGAAGCTACGAGCAGTACTTC	CASSEQGSYEQYF
NA	TRBV6-1	TRBJ1-2	TRBD1	TGTGCCAGCAGTGAGAAAAAGAGGGGGCCCACCAACTATGGCTACACCTTC	CASSEKKRGPTNYGYTF
NA	TRBV11-1	TRBJ1-2	NA	TGTGCCAGCAGCCCACGCTGGGGCTACACCTTC	CASSPRWGYTF
few	TRBV12-3/TRBV12-4	TRBJ1-1	TRBD1	TGTGCCAGCAATATCATTGACAGGGACGGCACTGAAGCTTTCTTT	CASNIIDRDGTEAFF
few	TRBV28	TRBJ2-7	NA	TGTGCCAGCTCCTCCGGGGGAGACTACGAGCAGTACTTC	CASSSGGDYEQYF
NA	TRBV18	TRBJ2-7	NA	TGTGCCAGCTCACCAGGGGCTAGCGAGAACTACGAGCAGTACTTC	CASSPGASENYEQYF
many	TRBV12-3/TRBV12-4	TRBJ1-5	NA	TGTGCCAGCAGTTTAGGGGGTCATCAGCCCCAGCATTTT	CASSLGGHQPQHF
few	TRBV6-1	TRBJ2-7	NA	TGTGCCAGCAGCGGTATCCCTTGGGAGCAGTACTTC	CASSGIPWEQYF
many	TRBV20-1	TRBJ2-5	NA	TGCAGTGCTAGAGACGCGTTGGAGACCCAGTACTTC	CSARDALETQYF
many	TRBV15	TRBJ2-7	NA	TGTGCCACCAGCAGGGAGAAGACAGTTGCCCTCTACGAGCAGTACTTC	CATSREKTVALYEQYF
many	TRBV2	TRBJ1-2	TRBD1	TGTGCCAGCAGCGATTATACAGGGGATCTTCACTATGGCTACACCTTC	CASSDYTGDLHYGYTF
few	TRBV30	TRBJ1-2	NA	TGTGCCTGGGGCGCCCTAGTACTTGGCTACACCTTC	CAWGALVLGYTF
NA	TRBV6-1	TRBJ2-7	NA	TGTGCCAGCAGTGAAGGGTGGGGAAGCTCCTACGAGCAGTACTTC	CASSEGWGSSYEQYF
many	TRBV6-1	TRBJ1-3	NA	TGTGCCAGCGGAAGAAACACCATATATTTT	CASGRNTIYF
NA	TRBV5-1	TRBJ1-6	NA	TGCGCCAGCAGCTTGGCCGGGTTTTCACCCCTCCACTTT	CASSLAGFSPLHF
NA	TRBV6-2/TRBV6-3	TRBJ2-4	NA	TGTGCCAGGGAGAAAGACTTAAAAAACATTCAGTACTTC	CAREKDLKNIQYF
NA	TRBV11-3	TRBJ2-2	NA	TGTGTCAGCAGCTTAGTGGCAAGTCGTACCGGGGAGCTGTTTTTT	CVSSLVASRTGELFF
many	TRBV6-5	TRBJ1-5	NA	TGTGCCAGCAGTCCGGGACACATTGGGGAATATAGCAATCAGCCCCAGCATTTT	CASSPGHIGEYSNQPQHF
many	TRBV29-1	TRBJ1-5	NA	TGCAGCGTTGACGCAGGTCCAGGGCCCCAGCATTTT	CSVDAGPGPQHF
many	TRBV6-5	TRBJ2-2	TRBD2	TGTGCCAGCAGTTATCCCTCCGGGACTAGCCCCGGGGAGCTGTTTTTT	CASSYPSGTSPGELFF
many	TRBV28	TRBJ1-5	TRBD1	TGTGCCAGCAGTTTAACCCGGGACAGGGTCAATCAGCCCCAGCATTTT	CASSLTRDRVNQPQHF
many	TRBV29-1	TRBJ2-2	NA	TGCAGCGTAACGACGGGGGCGGGCACCGGGGAGCTGTTTTTT	CSVTTGAGTGELFF
many	TRBV28	TRBJ2-7	TRBD2	TGTGCCAGCAACCCTGGGGGAGGGCGAAACGAGCAGTACTTC	CASNPGGGRNEQYF
many	TRBV6-2/TRBV6-3	TRBJ1-1	NA	TGTGCCAGCAGCCCCTCCGTTGACGTGAGCACTGAAGCTTTCTTT	CASSPSVDVSTEAFF
NA	TRBV11-1	TRBJ2-3	TRBD2	TGTGCCAGCGCTATAGGACTAGCGGCTACAGATACGCAGTATTTT	CASAIGLAATDTQYF